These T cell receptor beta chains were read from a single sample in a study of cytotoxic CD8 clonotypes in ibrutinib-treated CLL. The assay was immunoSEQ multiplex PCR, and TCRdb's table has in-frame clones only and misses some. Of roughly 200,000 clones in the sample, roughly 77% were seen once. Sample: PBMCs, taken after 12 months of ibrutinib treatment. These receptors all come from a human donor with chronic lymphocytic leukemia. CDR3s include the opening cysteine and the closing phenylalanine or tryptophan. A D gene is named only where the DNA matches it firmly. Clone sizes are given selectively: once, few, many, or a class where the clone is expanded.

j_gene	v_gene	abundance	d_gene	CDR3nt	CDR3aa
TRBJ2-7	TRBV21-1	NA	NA	TGTGCCAGCAGCGCTCGGCAGGGGGGTAGCGAGCAGTACTTC	CASSARQGGSEQYF
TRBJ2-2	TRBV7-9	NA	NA	TGTGCCAGCAGCTTACAGGCTAGTGTGGGATGGGAGCTGTTTTTT	CASSLQASVGWELFF
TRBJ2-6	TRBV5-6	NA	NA	TGTGCCAGTTTCCGAGACTCTGGGGCCAACGTCCTGACTTTC	CASFRDSGANVLTF
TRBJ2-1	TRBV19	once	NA	TGTGCTACGAGTGCCGGGCCGCGCGACAATGAGCAGTTCTTC	CATSAGPRDNEQFF
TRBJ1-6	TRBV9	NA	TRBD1	TGTGCCAGCAGCGTAGCTTCAGGGGGCAACTCACCCCTCCACTTT	CASSVASGGNSPLHF
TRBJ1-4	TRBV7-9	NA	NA	TGTGCCAGCAGCCTCCGGGACATGCTGAATGAAAAACTGTTTTTT	CASSLRDMLNEKLFF
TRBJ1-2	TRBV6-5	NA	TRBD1	TGTGCCAGCAGTTACCGTCCGGACAGGCCCTATGGCTACACCTTC	CASSYRPDRPYGYTF
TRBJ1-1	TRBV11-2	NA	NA	TGTGCCAGCAGCTTATCAACCGCCCGGGCTTTCTTT	CASSLSTARAFF
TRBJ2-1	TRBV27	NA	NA	TGTGCCACCAAATCGATAGTTGGGAGGACCTACAATGAGCAGTTCTTC	CATKSIVGRTYNEQFF
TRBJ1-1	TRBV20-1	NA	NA	TGCAGTGCTAGAGCCAACACTGAAGCTTTCTTT	CSARANTEAFF
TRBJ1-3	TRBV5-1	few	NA	TGCGCCAGCAGCCCGGGGGGTCAGTTCGTAAGAAACACCATATATTTT	CASSPGGQFVRNTIYF
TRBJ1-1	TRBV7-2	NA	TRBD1	TGTGCCAGCAGCTTTCACAGGGGGGTGGCTTTCTTT	CASSFHRGVAFF
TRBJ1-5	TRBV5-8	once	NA	TGTGCCAGCAGCTTGTTGCGCAATCAGCCCCAGCATTTT	CASSLLRNQPQHF
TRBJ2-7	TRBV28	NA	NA	TGTGCCAGCAGTATAACAGGGAGTGGCTACGAGCAGTACTTC	CASSITGSGYEQYF
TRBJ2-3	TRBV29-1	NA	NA	TGCAGCGTTGAAGTGTCGGGTTTCACAGATACGCAGTATTTT	CSVEVSGFTDTQYF
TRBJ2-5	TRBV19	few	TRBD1	TGTGCCAGTAGAGCGGACAGGGGGGCAGGTGAGACCCAGTACTTC	CASRADRGAGETQYF
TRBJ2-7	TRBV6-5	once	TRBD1	TGTGCCAGCAGCTCCGGGACAGGGCTCCACGAGCAGTACTTC	CASSSGTGLHEQYF
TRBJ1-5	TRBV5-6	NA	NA	TGTGCCAGCAGCTGGGAGAGGGGTCAGCCCCAGCATTTT	CASSWERGQPQHF
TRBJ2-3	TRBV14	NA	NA	TGTGCCAGCAGCCCGGACTTAATCACAGATACGCAGTATTTT	CASSPDLITDTQYF
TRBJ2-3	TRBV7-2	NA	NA	TGTGCCAGCAGCTCGGGACTTACCGGCCGGGATACGCAGTATTTT	CASSSGLTGRDTQYF
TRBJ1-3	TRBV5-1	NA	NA	TGCGCCAGCAGCTTGGGGCCCCAGGCATCTGGAAACACCATATATTTT	CASSLGPQASGNTIYF
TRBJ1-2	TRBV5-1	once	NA	TGCGCCAGCAGCTTGGAAAGTGGCTACACCTTC	CASSLESGYTF